The 2 T cell receptor beta chains listed next were all sequenced from one sample in a study of T cells after posttransplantation cyclophosphamide. Treatment was busulfan-fludarabine conditioning, a marrow graft, and cyclophosphamide on days +3 and +4. Sequencing was performed with immunoSEQ multiplex PCR; in TCRdb, only in-frame clones are kept and a portion is missing. Altogether some 23,000 clones were found in the sample, and no singletons occur. The source material was PBMCs, sampled after allogeneic stem cell transplant with posttransplant cyclophosphamide. The source is a male patient younger than 30 who received an allogeneic stem cell transplant from a related donor, was CMV-positive, and had no GVHD. Some T cells may have originated in the graft donor.

Many counts were recorded for this clone. The chain combines TRBV4-1 with TRBJ2-1; possible D gene TRBD1, 5 bases. The germline gives CDR1 MGHRA, CDR2 YSYEKL. The CDR3 has 14 residues. Trimming pared 0 bases from V and 4 bases from J, leaving 7 bases between. The CDR3 protein is CASSQDHRYNEQFF. The CDR3 region has the DNA TGCGCCAGCAGCCAAGATCACAGGTACAATGAGCAGTTCTTC.

This clone has at least ten counts. The V gene is TRBV6-5, the J gene TRBJ2-6; 9 positions match TRBD2. This CDR3 is 16 amino acids long. With 2 bases clipped from V and 2 bases from J, the junction kept 1 base outside the gene matches. Germline CDR1 and CDR2: MNHEY and SVGAGI. The CDR3 protein is CASSYGGRAGANVLTF. CDR3 nucleotide sequence: TGTGCCAGCAGTTACGGCGGGAGGGCTGGGGCCAACGTCCTGACTTTC.